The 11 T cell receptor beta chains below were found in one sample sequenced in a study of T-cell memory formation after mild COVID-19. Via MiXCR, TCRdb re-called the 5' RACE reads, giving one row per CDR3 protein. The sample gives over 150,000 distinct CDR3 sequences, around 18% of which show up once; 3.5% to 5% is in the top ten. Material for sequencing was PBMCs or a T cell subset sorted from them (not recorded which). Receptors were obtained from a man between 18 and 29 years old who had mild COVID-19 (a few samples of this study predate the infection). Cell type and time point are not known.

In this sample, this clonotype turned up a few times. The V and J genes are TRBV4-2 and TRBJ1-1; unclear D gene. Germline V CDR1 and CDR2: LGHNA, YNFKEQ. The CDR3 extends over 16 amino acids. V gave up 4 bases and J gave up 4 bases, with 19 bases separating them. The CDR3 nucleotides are TGTGCCAGCAGCCCGGGTCCGGGGTTCGTGAGCACTGAAGCTTTCTTT. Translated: CASSPGPGFVSTEAFF.

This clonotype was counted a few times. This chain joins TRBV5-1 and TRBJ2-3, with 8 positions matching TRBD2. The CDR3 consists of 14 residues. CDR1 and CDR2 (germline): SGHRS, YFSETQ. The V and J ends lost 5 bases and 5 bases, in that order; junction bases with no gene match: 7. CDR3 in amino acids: CASRRSGGGDTQYF. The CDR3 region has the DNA TGCGCCAGCAGACGGAGCGGGGGCGGAGATACGCAGTATTTT.

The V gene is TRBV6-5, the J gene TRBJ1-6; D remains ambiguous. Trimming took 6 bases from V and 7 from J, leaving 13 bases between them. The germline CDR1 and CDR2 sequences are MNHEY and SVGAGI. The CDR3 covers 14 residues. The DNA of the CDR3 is TGTGCCAGCAGACGACCCCGACGGAATTCACCCCTCCACTTT. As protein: CASRRPRRNSPLHF.

CDR3 residues: CASSLETSEAFF. The CDR3 DNA sequence: TGTGCCAGCAGCTTAGAAACGTCTGAAGCTTTCTTT. This chain uses TRBV7-2 with TRBJ1-1; D gene ambiguous. The V end was cut by 1 base, the J end by 6 bases, with 6 bases between. The germline V gene has CDR1 SGHTA and CDR2 FQGNSA. The CDR3 has 12 residues.

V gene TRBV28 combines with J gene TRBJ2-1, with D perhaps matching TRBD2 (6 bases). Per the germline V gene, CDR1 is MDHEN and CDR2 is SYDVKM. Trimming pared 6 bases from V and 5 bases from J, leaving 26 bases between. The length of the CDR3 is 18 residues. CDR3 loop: CASSILGRGADLNNEQFF. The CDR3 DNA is TGTGCCAGCAGCATCCTGGGGCGGGGAGCAGACCTTAACAATGAGCAGTTCTTC.

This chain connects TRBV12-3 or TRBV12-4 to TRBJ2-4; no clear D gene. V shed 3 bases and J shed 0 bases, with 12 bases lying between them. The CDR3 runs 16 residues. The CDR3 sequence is CASSFRQLLAKNIQYF. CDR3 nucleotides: TGTGCCAGCAGTTTCCGACAACTTCTAGCCAAAAACATTCAGTACTTC.

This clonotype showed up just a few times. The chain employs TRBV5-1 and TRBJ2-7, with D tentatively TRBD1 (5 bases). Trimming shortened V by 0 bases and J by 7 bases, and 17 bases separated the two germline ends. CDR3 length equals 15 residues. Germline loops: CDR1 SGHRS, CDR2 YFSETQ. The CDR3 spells CASSLGTGILGEQYF. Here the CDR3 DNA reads TGCGCCAGCAGCTTGGGAACAGGCATCCTGGGGGAGCAGTACTTC.

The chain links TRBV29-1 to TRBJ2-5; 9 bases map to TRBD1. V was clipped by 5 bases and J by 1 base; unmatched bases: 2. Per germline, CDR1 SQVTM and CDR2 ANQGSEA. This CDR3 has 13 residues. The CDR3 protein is CSVTGGFQETQYF. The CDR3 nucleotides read TGCAGCGTTACAGGGGGCTTCCAAGAGACCCAGTACTTC.

The CDR3 protein is CATFPDGTYGYTF. DNA for the CDR3: TGTGCCACTTTTCCGGACGGAACCTATGGCTACACCTTC. The chain joins TRBV6-6 to TRBJ1-2; D ambiguous. Deletions cut 10 bases from V and 4 bases from J, with 16 bases between. CDR1 MNHNY and CDR2 SVGAGI come from the germline V gene (reference sequence). The CDR3 extends over 13 amino acids.

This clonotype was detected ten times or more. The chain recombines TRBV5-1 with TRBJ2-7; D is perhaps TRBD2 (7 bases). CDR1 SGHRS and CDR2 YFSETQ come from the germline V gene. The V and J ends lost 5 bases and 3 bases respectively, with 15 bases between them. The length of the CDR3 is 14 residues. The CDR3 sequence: CASRAAGAGYEQYF. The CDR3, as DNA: TGCGCCAGCAGGGCTGCGGGGGCCGGCTACGAGCAGTACTTC.

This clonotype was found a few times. DNA of the CDR3: TGTGCCAGCAGCCCGACCCCAGGGGCCAGTGAGCAGTTCTTC. Encoded protein: CASSPTPGASEQFF. The chain employs TRBV7-3 and TRBJ2-1, with a tentative D call TRBD1 (6 bases). Germline V gives CDR1 SGHTA, CDR2 FQGTGA. V gave up 5 bases and J gave up 9 bases, with 17 bases separating them. The CDR3 runs 14 residues.